This T cell receptor (beta chain) was documented in a study of PD-1 blockade in mismatch repair-deficient tumors. About this clone itself: This specimen includes other DNA sequences encoding the same CDR3.

Germline V gene lookup returns CDR1 SQVTM and CDR2 ANQGSEA. CDR3 size: 17 residues. Trimming removed 7 bases from V and 1 base from J; junction bases left unmatched: 11. All patients were mismatch repair deficient, assessed by either PCR or immunohistochemistry. Only in-frame clones appear in the TCRdb table, and some are missing; sequencing was by immunoSEQ multiplex PCR. The table includes about 51,000 clones, around 85% detected once. The rearrangement uses TRBV29-1 and TRBJ2-1; 12 bases fit TRBD2. The TCR originated in an adult with mismatch repair-deficient cancer. Sequenced material: peripheral blood, taken more than 19 weeks after starting pembrolizumab. In DNA form, the CDR3 reads TGCAGCGGGGCGGGACTAGCGGGCCGTAGTTCCTACAATGAGCAGTTCTTC. Protein sequence: CSGAGLAGRSSYNEQFF.